These 32 T cell receptor beta chains came from one sample sequenced in a study of cytomegalovirus exposure and HLA in healthy donors. PCR employed 60 Vbeta and 13 Jbeta primers. TCRdb's copy holds only in-frame clones and misses some; the assay was immunoSEQ multiplex PCR. The data contain about 260,000 clones, roughly two thirds of them seen just once; the ten biggest clones take up roughly 2.4%. Material: PBMCs. The source of these receptors is a female donor in good health and CMV-seronegative.

V gene TRBV7-2 combines with J gene TRBJ1-1, with D possibly matching TRBD1 (5 bases). Trimming stripped 8 bases from V and 1 base from J, with 17 bases between. This CDR3 region has 15 residues. Per germline, CDR1 SGHTA and CDR2 FQGNSA. The CDR3 loop reads CASGLGGAGNTEAFF. CDR3 nucleotide sequence: TGTGCCAGCGGGCTGGGAGGGGCAGGGAACACTGAAGCTTTCTTT.

The rearrangement links TRBV2 to TRBJ2-1; no reliable D call. The CDR3 runs to 15 residues. Germline CDR1 SNHLY, CDR2 FYNNEI. Trimming pared 3 bases from V and 3 bases from J, leaving 12 bases between. CDR3 loop: CASSELELGYNEQFF. The DNA for the CDR3 is TGTGCCAGCAGTGAGCTAGAATTGGGCTACAATGAGCAGTTCTTC.

The gene calls are TRBV7-3 and TRBJ2-7; 8 nucleotides line up with TRBD2. Germline loops: CDR1 SGHTA, CDR2 FQGTGA. With V trimmed by 5 bases and J by 4 bases, 4 bases remained unmatched. The CDR3 has 13 amino acids. The chain's CDR3 is CASSSGRGYEQYF. The CDR3 DNA follows: TGTGCCAGCAGCAGCGGGAGAGGTTACGAGCAGTACTTC. Drawing the rest from reference TRBV7-3 and TRBJ2-7, the complete variable domain is GAGVSQTPSNKVTEKGKYVELRCDPISGHTALYWYRQSLGQGPEFLIYFQGTGAADDSGLPNDRFFAVRPEGSVSTLKIQRTERGDSAVYLCASSSGRGYEQYFGPGTRLTVT.

The V call is TRBV28, the J call TRBJ1-2; the D gene is possibly TRBD1 (5 bases). The CDR3 spans 14 residues. Germline V gene lookup returns CDR1 MDHEN and CDR2 SYDVKM. Trimming stripped 2 bases from V and 2 bases from J, with 9 bases between. CDR3 sequence: CASSLAGNNYGYTF. The CDR3 DNA sequence: TGTGCCAGCAGTTTAGCAGGGAACAACTATGGCTACACCTTC.

This chain links TRBV7-9 with TRBJ1-1; D ambiguous. There are 14 residues in the CDR3. Deletions cut 1 base from V and 0 bases from J, with 6 bases between. From germline, CDR1 is SEHNR and CDR2 FQNEAQ (reference sequence). The DNA of the CDR3 is TGTGCCAGCAGCTTAGAAGCCATGAACACTGAAGCTTTCTTT. This gives the protein CASSLEAMNTEAFF.

This chain uses TRBV5-4 with TRBJ2-5, with 8 bases matching TRBD1. The germline V gene encodes CDR1 SGHNT and CDR2 YYREEE (reference sequence). V was pared by 0 bases and J by 9 bases, with 7 bases of the junction left unmatched. CDR3 length: 14 amino acids. CDR3 coding DNA: TGTGCCAGCAGCTTGGACAGGGGGACGAGGGCCCAGTACTTC. This sequence encodes CASSLDRGTRAQYF.

The CDR3 is CASSQTGTWGSSSYNEQFF. The CDR3 DNA follows: TGTGCCAGCAGTCAAACCGGGACATGGGGCTCGAGCTCCTACAATGAGCAGTTCTTC. This chain links TRBV28 with TRBJ2-1; tentatively, D is TRBD1 (6 bases). The V gene lost 5 bases and the J gene lost 0 bases, with 23 bases spanning the gap. The germline V gene encodes CDR1 MDHEN and CDR2 SYDVKM. The CDR3 extends over 19 amino acids. The whole variable domain, filled in from reference TRBV28 and TRBJ2-1, reads DVKVTQSSRYLVKRTGEKVFLECVQDMDHENMFWYRQDPGLGLRLIYFSYDVKMKEKGDIPEGYSVSREKKERFSLILESASTNQTSMYLCASSQTGTWGSSSYNEQFFGPGTRLTVL.

The chain couples TRBV25-1 to TRBJ2-1; the D gene is possibly TRBD1 (5 bases). The CDR3 length is 13 residues. CDR1 is MGHDK and CDR2 is SYGVNS in the germline V gene. Deletions cut 0 bases from V and 7 bases from J, with 7 bases between. This chain's CDR3 is CASSEYGANEQFF. The CDR3 region has the DNA TGTGCCAGCAGTGAATATGGGGCTAATGAGCAGTTCTTC.

This rearrangement joins TRBV5-4 to TRBJ2-5; the D gene is possibly TRBD2 (6 bases). The J call may be faulty, since TRBJ2-7 better matches the DNA end. The CDR3 is 15 amino acids. Germline CDR1 reads SGHNT; CDR2 reads YYREEE (reference sequence). The CDR3 DNA follows: TGTGCCAGCAGCCTAGGGCGGGACCAATCCTACGAGCAGTACTTC. This translates into CASSLGRDQSYEQYF.

The chain recombines TRBV28 with TRBJ2-3, with TRBD2 matching 10 bases. Trimming at V came to 1 base and at J to 3 bases, leaving 4 bases not matched to a gene. Per germline, CDR1 MDHEN and CDR2 SYDVKM. This CDR3 spans 16 amino acids. The CDR3 is CASSLYTSGITDTQYF. In DNA, the CDR3 is TGTGCCAGCAGTTTATATACTAGCGGGATTACAGATACGCAGTATTTT. The full variable domain, with the rest looked up from reference TRBV28 and TRBJ2-3, is DVKVTQSSRYLVKRTGEKVFLECVQDMDHENMFWYRQDPGLGLRLIYFSYDVKMKEKGDIPEGYSVSREKKERFSLILESASTNQTSMYLCASSLYTSGITDTQYFGPGTRLTVL.

This CDR3 is CASSSTGLSTGELFF. The CDR3 nucleotides read TGCGCCAGCAGCTCTACAGGGTTAAGCACCGGGGAGCTGTTTTTT. J is TRBJ2-2 and V is TRBV5-1; a weak D match, TRBD1 (6 bases). Between the trimmed V and J ends, which lost 3 bases and 4 bases, there was a span of 13 bases. The CDR3 runs to 15 residues. Germline V gives CDR1 SGHRS, CDR2 YFSETQ.

The chain carries TRBV7-3 and TRBJ1-3, with D possibly TRBD1 on 5 matching bases. Germline loops: CDR1 SGHTA, CDR2 FQGTGA. The V and J ends lost 2 bases and 0 bases respectively, with 11 bases between them. This CDR3 comprises 16 residues. The CDR3 region has the DNA TGTGCCAGCAGCTTATTTGGGGCCTCCTCTGGAAACACCATATATTTT. This gives the protein CASSLFGASSGNTIYF.

CDR3: CASTGRLAGDHEQYF. The CDR3 nucleotides are TGTGCCAGCACTGGCCGACTAGCGGGAGATCACGAGCAGTACTTC. The genes are TRBV2 and TRBJ2-7; 12 bases agree with TRBD2. Germline V gives CDR1 SNHLY, CDR2 FYNNEI. Losses at the gene ends were 7 bases for V and 5 bases for J; bases not matched to a gene: 9. The CDR3 consists of 15 residues.

The chain combines TRBV6-5 with TRBJ2-1; TRBD2 matches at 13 bases. The CDR3 covers 16 residues. Germline V gene lookup returns CDR1 MNHEY and CDR2 SVGAGI. V dropped 4 bases and J dropped 7; count of bases not matched to a gene: 7. CDR3 protein: CASSFVGLAGRNEQFF. The CDR3 region has the DNA TGTGCCAGCAGTTTCGTGGGACTAGCGGGAAGGAATGAGCAGTTCTTC.

The rearrangement uses TRBV5-1 and TRBJ2-5; D is unresolved. The J call is in doubt because the DNA end fits TRBJ2-7 better. CDR3 size: 14 residues. Germline CDR1 reads SGHRS; CDR2 reads YFSETQ. The CDR3 sequence is CASSLSGSNYEQYF. The CDR3, as DNA: TGCGCCAGCAGCTTGTCCGGGTCCAACTACGAGCAGTACTTC.

CDR3 sequence reads: CSATPGIEAFF. The CDR3 DNA reads TGCAGTGCTACCCCAGGGATTGAAGCTTTCTTT. This rearrangement joins TRBV20-1 to TRBJ1-1; D possibly corresponds to TRBD1 (5 bases). Trimming took 4 bases from V and 7 from J, leaving 10 bases between them. The germline V gene encodes CDR1 DFQATT and CDR2 SNEGSKA (reference sequence). The CDR3 is 11 residues long.

The chain couples TRBV7-2 to TRBJ2-5, with 8 bases identical to TRBD1. The J call may be in error: the DNA end matches TRBJ2-7 better. The length of the CDR3 is 14 residues. CDR1 and CDR2 from the germline V gene are SGHTA and FQGNSA. The CDR3: CASSVGQGSYEQYF. The CDR3 nucleotides read TGTGCCAGCAGCGTCGGACAGGGCTCCTACGAGCAGTACTTC.

The V and J genes are TRBV18 and TRBJ2-1; 11 nucleotides line up with TRBD2. Germline V lookup: CDR1 KGHSH, CDR2 LQKENI. The CDR3 contains 17 residues. Trimming took 3 bases from V and 6 from J; bases not matched to a gene: 10. The CDR3: CASSPSLAGGRGNEQFF. As DNA, the CDR3 is TGTGCCAGCTCACCTTCCCTAGCGGGAGGAAGAGGCAATGAGCAGTTCTTC.

CDR3 protein: CASSDNVHVGRTEAFF. Written as DNA, the CDR3 is TGTGCCAGCAGCGATAACGTGCACGTCGGGAGGACTGAAGCTTTCTTT. The chain recombines TRBV7-2 with TRBJ1-1; unclear D gene. Trimming pared 5 bases from V and 5 bases from J, leaving 21 bases between. This CDR3 contains 16 residues. Germline V gene lookup returns CDR1 SGHTA and CDR2 FQGNSA.

V and J are TRBV4-1 and TRBJ2-7; TRBD2 aligns across 7 bases. Germline-derived CDR1 and CDR2 are MGHRA and YSYEKL. Germline trimming cut 6 bases from V and 4 bases from J; bases unmatched to any gene: 9. The CDR3 has 14 residues. The CDR3 spells CASRPDRDYYEQYF. In nucleotides, the CDR3 is TGCGCCAGCAGACCTGACCGGGACTATTACGAGCAGTACTTC.

V usage is TRBV11-3 and J usage is TRBJ2-2; D may be TRBD1 (6 bases). Germline lookup yields CDR1 SGHNT and CDR2 YENEEA. Trimming removed 5 bases from V and 7 bases from J, with 20 bases in between. This CDR3 has 16 residues. The CDR3 bases are TGTGCCAGCAGCACAGGACAGACTGCATCCTTCGGGGAGCTGTTTTTT. It codes for CASSTGQTASFGELFF.

This CDR3 reads CASSPARTGGEKLFF. CDR3 coding DNA: TGCGCCAGCAGCCCGGCAAGGACAGGGGGAGAAAAACTGTTTTTT. The gene calls are TRBV4-1 and TRBJ1-4, with TRBD1 identical over 10 bases. The CDR3 has 15 residues. The V segment lost 4 bases and the J segment 8 bases; nucleotides outside the gene matches: 7. Germline V CDR1 and CDR2: MGHRA, YSYEKL.

A single count supports this clone. In nucleotides, the CDR3 is TGTGCCAGCAGCTTAGATGGGACAGGGCGAGAAAAACTGTTTTTT. Amino acids: CASSLDGTGREKLFF. This chain connects TRBV13 to TRBJ1-4; TRBD1 aligns across 9 bases. This CDR3 has 15 residues. Germline V CDR1 and CDR2: PRHDT, FYEKMQ (reference sequence). Unmatched junction bases numbered 5, after V lost 1 base and J lost 8 bases.

This clone was seen a single time. The rearrangement links TRBV28 to TRBJ2-7; TRBD2 matches at 9 bases. Germline V gene lookup returns CDR1 MDHEN and CDR2 SYDVKM. Trimming cost V 5 bases and J 7 bases; bases outside gene matches: 15. The CDR3 length is 16 residues. The CDR3 here is CASSRQAGGGTREQYF. CDR3 DNA: TGTGCCAGCAGTCGTCAAGCGGGAGGAGGGACTAGGGAGCAGTACTTC.

This rearrangement joins TRBV4-1 to TRBJ2-1; 9 bases map to TRBD2. This CDR3 region has 16 residues. The germline V gene has CDR1 MGHRA and CDR2 YSYEKL. The V and J ends lost 6 bases and 7 bases, in that order; junction bases with no gene match: 13. In DNA, the CDR3 is TGCGCCAGCAGTCGAGGTGCGGGAGGGCCTCGGAATGAGCAGTTCTTC. It specifies CASSRGAGGPRNEQFF.

To note about this clone: An end of the junction differs from the germline gene, which may be a read error. V usage is TRBV6-6 and J usage is TRBJ2-7, with D unresolved. The CDR3 loop spans 12 amino acids. CDR1 and CDR2 from the germline V gene are MNHNY and SVGAGI (reference sequence). This CDR3 is CAGSYEVWEQYF. The CDR3 coding sequence is TGTGCCGGCAGTTACGAGGTGTGGGAGCAGTACTTC.

The chain has TRBV21-1 and TRBJ2-2; the table's D call, TRBD2, was not checked against the DNA. TRBV21-1 is reported as a pseudogene. This CDR3 has 15 residues. The CDR3 here is CASSNSGSFPGELFF. For the CDR3, the DNA is TGTGCCAGCAGCAACAGCGGGAGTTTCCCCGGGGAGCTGTTTTTT.

The rearrangement uses TRBV4-1 and TRBJ2-1; 7 bases line up with TRBD1. This CDR3 region has 16 residues. Unmatched junction bases numbered 13, after V lost 5 bases and J lost 6 bases. Germline-derived CDR1 and CDR2 are MGHRA and YSYEKL. In DNA, the CDR3 is TGCGCCAGCAGCTCCCACCCTTCGACAGGGACCAATGAGCAGTTCTTC. This gives the protein CASSSHPSTGTNEQFF.

The rearrangement joins TRBV28 to TRBJ1-2; D may be TRBD1 (5 bases). The V end lost 5 bases, the J end lost 7 bases, and 17 bases lay between the germline ends. CDR3 length equals 14 residues. Germline-derived CDR1 and CDR2 are MDHEN and SYDVKM. The CDR3 nucleotides read TGTGCCAGCAGTGCCACGGCAGGGTCCGGTGGCTACACCTTC. It translates to CASSATAGSGGYTF.

V gene TRBV6-5 combines with J gene TRBJ1-6; no reliable D call. In germline, CDR1 is MNHEY, CDR2 SVGAGI. CDR3 length: 13 residues. V was trimmed by 7 bases and J by 6 bases, leaving 10 bases between them. CDR3 coding DNA: TGTGCCAGCATGATGGGCAGTAATTCACCCCTCCACTTT. Residues: CASMMGSNSPLHF.

The rearrangement joins TRBV4-1 to TRBJ2-3, with 8 bases matching TRBD2. The CDR3 runs to 16 residues. After removal of 2 bases from V and 3 bases from J, the junction contained 7 bases not matched to a gene. CDR1 MGHRA and CDR2 YSYEKL come from the germline V gene. The CDR3 DNA reads TGCGCCAGCAGCCAACTAGCGGGCGACATAACAGATACGCAGTATTTT. The encoded protein is CASSQLAGDITDTQYF.

The rearrangement uses TRBV4-1 and TRBJ1-1; no clear D. Germline lookup yields CDR1 MGHRA and CDR2 YSYEKL. This CDR3 contains 13 residues. V lost 1 base and J 4 bases, leaving 7 bases between the germline ends. DNA for the CDR3: TGCGCCAGCAGCCAAGTCCGGGGCACTGAAGCTTTCTTT. It codes for CASSQVRGTEAFF.